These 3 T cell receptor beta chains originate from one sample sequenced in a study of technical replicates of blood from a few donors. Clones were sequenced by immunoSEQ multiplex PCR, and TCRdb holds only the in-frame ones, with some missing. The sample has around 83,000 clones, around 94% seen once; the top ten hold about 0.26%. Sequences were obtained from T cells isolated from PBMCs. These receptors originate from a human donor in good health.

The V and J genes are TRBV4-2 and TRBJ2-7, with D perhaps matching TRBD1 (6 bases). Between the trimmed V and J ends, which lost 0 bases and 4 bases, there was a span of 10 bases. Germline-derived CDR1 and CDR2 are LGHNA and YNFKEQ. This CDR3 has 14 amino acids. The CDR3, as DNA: TGTGCCAGCAGCCAAGATCACAGGGAATACGAGCAGTACTTC. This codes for CASSQDHREYEQYF.

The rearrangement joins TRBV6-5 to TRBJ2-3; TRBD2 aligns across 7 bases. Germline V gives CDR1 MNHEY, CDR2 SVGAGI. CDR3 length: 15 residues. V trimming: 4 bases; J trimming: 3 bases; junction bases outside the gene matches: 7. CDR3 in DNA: TGTGCCAGCAGTTTCGCAGCGGGATTTACAGATACGCAGTATTTT. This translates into CASSFAAGFTDTQYF.

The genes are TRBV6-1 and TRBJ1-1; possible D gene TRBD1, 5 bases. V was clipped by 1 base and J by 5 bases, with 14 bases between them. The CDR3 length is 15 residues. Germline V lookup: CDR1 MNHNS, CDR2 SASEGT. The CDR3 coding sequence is TGTGCCAGCAGTGAAGAGGGCAGCCGGACAACTGAAGCTTTCTTT. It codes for CASSEEGSRTTEAFF.